This is a list of T cell receptor beta chains from one sample in a study of naive and memory T cell subsets. TCRdb independently ran MiXCR on the UMI-ligation and nested PCR reads; one entry per CDR3 protein. The sample has approximately 150,000 distinct CDR3 sequences, 22% seen once; the top ten hold about 0.11%. What was sequenced was naive CD4+ T cells from blood. The receptors were sampled from a human donor in good health. The CDR3 runs from the conserved cysteine through the conserved F or W. Each record gives: J gene, clone size, V gene, D gene, CDR3 DNA, CDR3 protein. A D gene is named only where the DNA matches it firmly. Clone size is stated in some rows and not others, as once, few, many or a class when expanded.

>TRBJ2-5|-|TRBV9|-
TGTGCCAGCAGCGTAGTTGGCTCCGGCCAAGAGACCCAGTACTTC
CASSVVGSGQETQYF
>TRBJ2-3|many|TRBV5-1|-
TGCGCCAGCAGCTTGGTACACCAGGGCCCCACAGATACGCAGTATTTT
CASSLVHQGPTDTQYF
>TRBJ1-2|once|TRBV12-3/TRBV12-4|TRBD1
TGTGCCAGCAGTGGGACAGGGGACTATGGCTACACCTTC
CASSGTGDYGYTF
>TRBJ2-1|-|TRBV10-3|-
TGTGCCATCAGGGCGATGGTGTACAATGAGCAGTTCTTC
CAIRAMVYNEQFF
>TRBJ1-1|-|TRBV28|-
TGTGCCAGCACCATTAACACTGAAGCTTTCTTT
CASTINTEAFF
>TRBJ1-6|-|TRBV12-3/TRBV12-4|TRBD1
TGTGCCAGCAGGCGACAGGGGGCTCGGGGTTCACCCCTCCACTTT
CASRRQGARGSPLHF
>TRBJ1-6|once|TRBV12-3/TRBV12-4|-
TGTGCCAGCAGTCAGGGGTCCGGTAATTCACCCCTCCACTTT
CASSQGSGNSPLHF
>TRBJ1-1|few|TRBV12-3/TRBV12-4|-
TGTGCCAGCAGTTTATACGGGGGTACTGAAGCTTTCTTT
CASSLYGGTEAFF
>TRBJ2-1|-|TRBV10-3|TRBD2
TGTGCCACCGAACAGGGTGGGGTAGCGGGACCGTTAGAGCAGTTCTTC
CATEQGGVAGPLEQFF
>TRBJ2-2|-|TRBV5-1|-
TGCGCCAGCAGCTTGGAACCTGGCGGGCCAAACACCGGGGAGCTGTTTTTT
CASSLEPGGPNTGELFF
>TRBJ2-7|few|TRBV3-1|TRBD1
TGTGCCAGCAGCCGCGGGACAGGGCCCTACGAGCAGTACTTC
CASSRGTGPYEQYF
>TRBJ1-1|many|TRBV18|TRBD1
TGTGCCAGCTCACCCGGACAGGGGGACGCTTTCTTT
CASSPGQGDAFF
>TRBJ2-3|-|TRBV28|TRBD2
TGTGCCAGCAGCCCTGGCGGGAGGTCTCCAGATACGCAGTATTTT
CASSPGGRSPDTQYF
>TRBJ2-2|-|TRBV12-3/TRBV12-4|TRBD2
TGTGCCAGCAGATACGGGACTAGCGGCGCTGCGAACACCGGGGAGCTGTTTTTT
CASRYGTSGAANTGELFF
>TRBJ2-1|-|TRBV6-2/TRBV6-3|-
TGTGCCAGCAGATTTTCTGGGGGCTCCTACAATGAGCAGTTCTTC
CASRFSGGSYNEQFF
>TRBJ2-5|once|TRBV11-2|-
TGTGCCAGCAGCTTAGATCGAGGACGGAGGTTGACCCAGTACTTC
CASSLDRGRRLTQYF
>TRBJ2-7|few|TRBV20-1|-
TGCAGTGCTATCCAGCTCGCTGGACCCTCCGAGCAGTACTTC
CSAIQLAGPSEQYF
>TRBJ2-1|-|TRBV5-1|-
TGCGCCAGCAGCTTCCCGGGGAGCTCCTACAATGAGCAGTTCTTC
CASSFPGSSYNEQFF
>TRBJ2-3|-|TRBV7-3|TRBD2
TGTGCCAGCAGCTTAGGGACTAGCAGGACTCGAGATACGCAGTATTTT
CASSLGTSRTRDTQYF
>TRBJ2-2|-|TRBV7-2|TRBD1
TGTGCCAGCAGCTTAGGAGGGACAGGGGCCGGGGAGCTGTTTTTT
CASSLGGTGAGELFF
>TRBJ2-1|-|TRBV14|TRBD2
TGTGCCAGCAGCCAAGGAGGACTAGCGGGAGTGTTGAGGTATGAGCAGTTCTTC
CASSQGGLAGVLRYEQFF
>TRBJ2-7|-|TRBV20-1|-
TGCAGTGCTAGAAGTGTGGGTGGACAGCAGTACTTC
CSARSVGGQQYF
>TRBJ2-6|few|TRBV28|-
TGTGCCAGCAGGCGCCCGGACTCTGGGGCCAACGTCCTGACTTTC
CASRRPDSGANVLTF
>TRBJ2-5|many|TRBV5-5|TRBD2
TGTGCCAGCAGCTCCCCGGGACTAGCGGGAGTGAAAGAGACCCAGTACTTC
CASSSPGLAGVKETQYF
>TRBJ2-5|few|TRBV20-1|-
TGCAGTGCTACCCGCCCCGAGGGGGAGACCCAGTACTTC
CSATRPEGETQYF
>TRBJ2-1|few|TRBV7-9|TRBD2
TGTGCCAGCAGCCATTGGACAATCCGACTAGCGGGAGGGCTTCAGAACAATGAGCAGTTCTTC
CASSHWTIRLAGGLQNNEQFF
>TRBJ2-1|-|TRBV28|-
TGTGCCAGCAGACGAGGAGGGCCCCTCAATGAGCAGTTCTTC
CASRRGGPLNEQFF
>TRBJ2-5|few|TRBV20-1|TRBD2
TGCAGTGCTAGCCTAGCGGGAGGGGTAAAGACCCAGTACTTC
CSASLAGGVKTQYF
>TRBJ2-7|many|TRBV9|-
TGTGCCAGCAGCGTAGAAACAGGGAAGGACGAGCAGTACTTC
CASSVETGKDEQYF
>TRBJ2-1|few|TRBV12-3/TRBV12-4|-
TGTGCCAGCAGCCCTGGGATCGAGCAGTTCTTC
CASSPGIEQFF
>TRBJ2-1|-|TRBV5-1|-
TGCGCCAGCAGCTTGGATGCACGGTACAATGAGCAGTTCTTC
CASSLDARYNEQFF
>TRBJ2-5|few|TRBV28|-
TGTGCCACCTCGGCGCGGACAGTCTTCCAAGAGACCCAGTACTTC
CATSARTVFQETQYF